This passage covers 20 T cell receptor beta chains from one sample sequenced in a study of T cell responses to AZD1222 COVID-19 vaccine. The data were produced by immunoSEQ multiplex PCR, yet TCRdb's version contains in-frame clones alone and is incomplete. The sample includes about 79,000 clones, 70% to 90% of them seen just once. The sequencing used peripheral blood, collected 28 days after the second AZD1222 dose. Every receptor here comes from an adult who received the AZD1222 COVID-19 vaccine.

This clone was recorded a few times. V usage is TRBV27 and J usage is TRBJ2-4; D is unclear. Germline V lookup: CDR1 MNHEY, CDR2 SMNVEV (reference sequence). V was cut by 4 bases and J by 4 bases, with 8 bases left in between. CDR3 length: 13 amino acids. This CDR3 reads CASSSYRKNIQYF. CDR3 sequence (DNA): TGTGCCAGCAGTTCCTACAGAAAAAACATTCAGTACTTC.

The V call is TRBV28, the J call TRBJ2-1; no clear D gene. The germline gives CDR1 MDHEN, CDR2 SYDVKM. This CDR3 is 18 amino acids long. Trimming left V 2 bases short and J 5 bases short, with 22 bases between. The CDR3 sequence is CASSLSYGLGSLDNEQFF. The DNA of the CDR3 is TGTGCCAGCAGTTTAAGCTATGGCTTGGGTTCCCTCGACAATGAGCAGTTCTTC. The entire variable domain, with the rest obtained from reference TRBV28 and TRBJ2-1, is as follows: DVKVTQSSRYLVKRTGEKVFLECVQDMDHENMFWYRQDPGLGLRLIYFSYDVKMKEKGDIPEGYSVSREKKERFSLILESASTNQTSMYLCASSLSYGLGSLDNEQFFGPGTRLTVL.

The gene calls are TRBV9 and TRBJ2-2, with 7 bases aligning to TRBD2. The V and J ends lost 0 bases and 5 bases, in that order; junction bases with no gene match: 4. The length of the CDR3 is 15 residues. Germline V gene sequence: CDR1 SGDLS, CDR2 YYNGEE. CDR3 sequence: CASSVDGRWTGELFF. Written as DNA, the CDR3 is TGTGCCAGCAGCGTAGACGGGAGGTGGACCGGGGAGCTGTTTTTT. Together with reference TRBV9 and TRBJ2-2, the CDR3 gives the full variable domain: DSGVTQTPKHLITATGQRVTLRCSPRSGDLSVYWYQQSLDQGLQFLIQYYNGEERAKGNILERFSAQQFPDLHSELNLSSLELGDSALYFCASSVDGRWTGELFFGEGSRLTVL.

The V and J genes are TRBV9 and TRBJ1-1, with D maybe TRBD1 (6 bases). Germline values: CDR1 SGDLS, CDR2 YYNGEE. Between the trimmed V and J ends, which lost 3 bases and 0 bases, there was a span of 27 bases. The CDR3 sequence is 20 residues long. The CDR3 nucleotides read TGTGCCAGCAGCGCCGTGGGGATGGCCACAGGGAGGGGGGTGAACACTGAAGCTTTCTTT. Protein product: CASSAVGMATGRGVNTEAFF.

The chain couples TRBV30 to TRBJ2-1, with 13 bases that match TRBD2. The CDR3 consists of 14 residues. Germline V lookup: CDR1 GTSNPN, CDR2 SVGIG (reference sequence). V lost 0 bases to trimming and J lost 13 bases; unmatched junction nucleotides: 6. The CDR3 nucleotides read TGTGCCTGGAGTGTACACGGGACTAGCGGGATCCAGTTCTTC. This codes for CAWSVHGTSGIQFF.

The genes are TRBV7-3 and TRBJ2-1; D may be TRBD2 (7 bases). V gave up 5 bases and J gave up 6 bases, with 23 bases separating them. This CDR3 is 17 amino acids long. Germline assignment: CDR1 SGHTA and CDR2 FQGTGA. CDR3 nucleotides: TGTGCCAGCAGCCGGGGGGCGAACGCCAATGTCCCCAATGAGCAGTTCTTC. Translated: CASSRGANANVPNEQFF.

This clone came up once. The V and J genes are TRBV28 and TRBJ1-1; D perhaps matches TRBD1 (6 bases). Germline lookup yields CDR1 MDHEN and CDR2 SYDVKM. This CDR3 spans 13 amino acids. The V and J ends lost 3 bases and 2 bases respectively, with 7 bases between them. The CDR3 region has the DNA TGTGCCAGCAGTTTGGGGGCTAACACTGAAGCTTTCTTT. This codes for CASSLGANTEAFF.

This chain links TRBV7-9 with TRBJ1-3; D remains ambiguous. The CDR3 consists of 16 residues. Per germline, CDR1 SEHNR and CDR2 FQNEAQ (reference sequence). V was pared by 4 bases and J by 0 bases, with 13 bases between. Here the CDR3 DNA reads TGTGCCAGCAGCTCCAAGGGCAGCTCCTCTGGAAACACCATATATTTT. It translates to CASSSKGSSSGNTIYF.

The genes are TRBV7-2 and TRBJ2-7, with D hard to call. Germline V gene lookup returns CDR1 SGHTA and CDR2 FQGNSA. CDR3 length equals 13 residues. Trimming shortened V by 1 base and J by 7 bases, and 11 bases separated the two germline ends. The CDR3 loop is CASSLGAIWEQYF. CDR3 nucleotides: TGTGCCAGCAGCTTAGGGGCGATTTGGGAGCAGTACTTC.

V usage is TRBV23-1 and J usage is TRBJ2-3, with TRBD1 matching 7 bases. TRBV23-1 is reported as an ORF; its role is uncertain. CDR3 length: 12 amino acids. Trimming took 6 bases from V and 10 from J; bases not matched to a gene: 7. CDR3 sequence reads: CASSSEGAPQYF. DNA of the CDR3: TGCGCCAGCAGCTCCGAGGGGGCTCCGCAGTATTTT.

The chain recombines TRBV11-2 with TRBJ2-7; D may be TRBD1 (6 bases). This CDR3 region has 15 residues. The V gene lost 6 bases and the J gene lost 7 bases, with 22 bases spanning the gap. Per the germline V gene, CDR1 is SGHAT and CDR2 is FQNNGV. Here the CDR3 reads CASRPSPGHGLEQYF. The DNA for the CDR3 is TGTGCCAGCAGGCCCTCCCCGGGACACGGTTTAGAGCAGTACTTC.

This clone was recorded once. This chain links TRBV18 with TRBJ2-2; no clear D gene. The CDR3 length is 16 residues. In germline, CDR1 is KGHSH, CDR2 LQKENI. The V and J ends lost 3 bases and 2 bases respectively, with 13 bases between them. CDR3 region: CASSPAANRNTGELFF. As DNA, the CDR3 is TGTGCCAGCTCACCGGCGGCGAACCGCAACACCGGGGAGCTGTTTTTT.

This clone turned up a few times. CDR3 loop: CASSDSNQPQHF. CDR3 DNA sequence: TGTGCCAGCAGTGACAGTAATCAGCCCCAGCATTTT. This chain uses TRBV6-1 with TRBJ1-5; D is unclear. Germline V gene lookup returns CDR1 MNHNS and CDR2 SASEGT. There are 12 residues in the CDR3. The V and J ends lost 3 bases and 4 bases respectively, with 4 bases between them.

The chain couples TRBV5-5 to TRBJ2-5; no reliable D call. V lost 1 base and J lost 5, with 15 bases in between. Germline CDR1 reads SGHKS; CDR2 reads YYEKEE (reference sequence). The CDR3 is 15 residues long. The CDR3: CASSLQVGYYETQYF. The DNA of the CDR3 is TGTGCCAGCAGCTTGCAGGTGGGGTATTATGAGACCCAGTACTTC. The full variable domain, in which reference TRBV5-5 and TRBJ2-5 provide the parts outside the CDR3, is DAGVTQSPTHLIKTRGQQVTLRCSPISGHKSVSWYQQVLGQGPQFIFQYYEKEERGRGNFPDRFSARQFPNYSSELNVNALLLGDSALYLCASSLQVGYYETQYFGPGTRLLVL.

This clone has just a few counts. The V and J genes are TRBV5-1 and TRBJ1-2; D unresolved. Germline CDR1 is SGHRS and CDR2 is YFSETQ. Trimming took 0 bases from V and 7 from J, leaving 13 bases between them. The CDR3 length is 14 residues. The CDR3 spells CASSLGPNLSGYTF. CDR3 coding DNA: TGCGCCAGCAGCTTGGGACCTAACCTAAGTGGCTACACCTTC. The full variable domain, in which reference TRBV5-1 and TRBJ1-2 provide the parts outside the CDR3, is KAGVTQTPRYLIKTRGQQVTLSCSPISGHRSVSWYQQTPGQGLQFLFEYFSETQRNKGNFPGRFSGRQFSNSRSEMNVSTLELGDSALYLCASSLGPNLSGYTFGSGTRLTVV.

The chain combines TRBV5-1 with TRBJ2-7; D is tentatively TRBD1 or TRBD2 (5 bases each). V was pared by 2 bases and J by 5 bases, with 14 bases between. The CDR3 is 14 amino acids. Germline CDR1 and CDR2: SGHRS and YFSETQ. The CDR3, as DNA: TGCGCCAGCAGCTTTACAGGTCAAGCGGACGAGCAGTACTTC. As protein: CASSFTGQADEQYF.

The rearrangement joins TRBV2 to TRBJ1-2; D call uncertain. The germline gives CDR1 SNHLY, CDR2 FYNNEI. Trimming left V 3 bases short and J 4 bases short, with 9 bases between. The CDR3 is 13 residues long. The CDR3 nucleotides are TGTGCCAGCAGTGAGCAGGAAATCTATGGCTACACCTTC. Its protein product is CASSEQEIYGYTF.

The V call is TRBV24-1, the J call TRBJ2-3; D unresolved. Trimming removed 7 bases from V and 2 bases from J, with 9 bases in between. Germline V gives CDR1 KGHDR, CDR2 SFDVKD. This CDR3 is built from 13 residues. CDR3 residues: CATSLDPTDTQYF. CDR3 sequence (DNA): TGTGCCACCAGCTTGGACCCCACAGATACGCAGTATTTT.

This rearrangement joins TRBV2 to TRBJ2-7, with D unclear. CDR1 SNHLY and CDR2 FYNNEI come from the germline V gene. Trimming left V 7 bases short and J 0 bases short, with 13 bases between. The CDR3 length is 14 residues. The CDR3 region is CASTSAPSSYEQYF. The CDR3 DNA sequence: TGTGCCAGCACGTCGGCCCCGAGCTCCTACGAGCAGTACTTC. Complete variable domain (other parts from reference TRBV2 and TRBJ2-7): EPEVTQTPSHQVTQMGQEVILRCVPISNHLYFYWYRQILGQKVEFLVSFYNNEISEKSEIFDDQFSVERPDGSNFTLKIRSTKLEDSAMYFCASTSAPSSYEQYFGPGTRLTVT.

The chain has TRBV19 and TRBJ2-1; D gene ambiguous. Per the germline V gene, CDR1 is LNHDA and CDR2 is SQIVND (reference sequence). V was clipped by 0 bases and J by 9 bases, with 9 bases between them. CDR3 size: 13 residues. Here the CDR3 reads CASSIDRPGEQFF. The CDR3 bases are TGTGCCAGTAGTATAGACAGACCAGGTGAGCAGTTCTTC.